The clone carrying this TCR beta chain was seen just once. Deletions cut 2 bases from V and 4 bases from J, with 11 bases between. Germline-derived CDR1 and CDR2 are MDHEN and SYDVKM. The CDR3 totals 15 residues. The source of the sample is a study of control samples from healthy donors and cancer patients. Assay: immunoSEQ multiplex PCR; the TCRdb copy retains only in-frame clones and omits some. The repertoire consists of fewer than 95,000 clones, with 85% to 90% occurring once and the leading ten covering roughly 1.2%. Sequencing was done on a sample of blood. V is TRBV28 and J is TRBJ1-4; perhaps TRBD1 as D (6 bases). This receptor was identified in a woman aged 45-65 years in good health. The CDR3 nucleotides read TGTGCCAGCAGTTTAGGGGGCCGCAATAATGAAAAACTGTTTTTT. Translated, it gives CASSLGGRNNEKLFF.